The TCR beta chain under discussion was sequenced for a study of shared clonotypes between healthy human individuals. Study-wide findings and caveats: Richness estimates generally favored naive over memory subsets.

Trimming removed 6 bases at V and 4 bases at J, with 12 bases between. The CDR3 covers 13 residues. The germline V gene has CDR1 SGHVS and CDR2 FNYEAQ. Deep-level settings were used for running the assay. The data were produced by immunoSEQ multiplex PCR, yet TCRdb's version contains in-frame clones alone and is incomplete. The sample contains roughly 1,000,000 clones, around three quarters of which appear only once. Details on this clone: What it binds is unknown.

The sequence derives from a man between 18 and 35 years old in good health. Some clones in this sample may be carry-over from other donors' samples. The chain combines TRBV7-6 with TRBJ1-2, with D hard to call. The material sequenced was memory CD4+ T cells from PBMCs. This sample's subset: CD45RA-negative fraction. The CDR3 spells CASSSGSPYGYTF. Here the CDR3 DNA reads TGTGCCAGCAGTTCCGGGTCCCCCTATGGCTACACCTTC.